This entry lists 32 T cell receptor beta chains sequenced from one sample in a study of shared clonotypes between healthy human individuals (dated by TCRdb to 2018 to 2020). CD8 naive samples consisted of CD45RO-negative cells that were positively selected for CCR7, yielding a CD45RA+CCR7+ population without TemRA cells. Library preparation was by the immunoSEQ multiplex PCR assay. TCRdb retrieved this table from immuneACCESS and kept in-frame rearrangements only. Not all clones are present; in checked studies, unresolved V genes account for under half, and no reason is known for the remainder. This sample holds about 800,000 clones; 90% to 98% were observed only once. Less than 0.25% of the sample lies in the top ten. Sequences were obtained from naive CD8+ T cells sorted from blood. What this sample's cell subset or site label stands for: CD45RA+CCR7+. These receptors originate from a man aged 25-45 years in good health.

The chain is built from TRBV29-1 and TRBJ1-2; D call uncertain. The germline gives CDR1 SQVTM, CDR2 ANQGSEA. V shed 4 bases and J shed 7 bases, with 7 bases lying between them. The CDR3 consists of 10 residues. The CDR3 coding sequence is TGCAGCGTTGGGGAGGTTGGCTACACCTTC. This gives the protein CSVGEVGYTF.

The chain is built from TRBV30 and TRBJ2-2; D might be TRBD2 (5 bases). The V end was cut by 0 bases, the J end by 1 base, with 9 bases between. The germline gives CDR1 GTSNPN, CDR2 SVGIG (reference sequence). The CDR3 is 15 residues long. The CDR3 DNA follows: TGTGCCTGGAGTGTAGAACGGGGGAACACCGGGGAGCTGTTTTTT. It yields the protein CAWSVERGNTGELFF.

The chain combines TRBV4-2 with TRBJ2-1; 7 bases align to TRBD2. The CDR3 runs 17 residues. Germline-derived CDR1 and CDR2 are LGHNA and YNFKEQ. The junction had 9 bases not matched to a gene; V was cut back by 4 bases and J by 0 bases. CDR3 amino acids: CASSPNWGGSSYNEQFF. CDR3 in DNA: TGTGCCAGCAGCCCAAACTGGGGGGGAAGCTCCTACAATGAGCAGTTCTTC.

This chain links TRBV2 with TRBJ2-7; D possibly corresponds to TRBD1 (6 bases). Trimming left V 0 bases short and J 2 bases short, with 17 bases between. The germline V gene encodes CDR1 SNHLY and CDR2 FYNNEI. The CDR3 sequence is 17 residues long. The CDR3 reads CASSEATGGEGTYEQYF. The CDR3 DNA sequence: TGTGCCAGCAGTGAAGCGACAGGCGGAGAAGGAACCTACGAGCAGTACTTC.

The chain combines TRBV28 with TRBJ2-3, with no clear D. This CDR3 comprises 16 residues. V dropped 6 bases and J dropped 4 bases, with 20 bases sitting between them. Germline V lookup: CDR1 MDHEN, CDR2 SYDVKM. CDR3 region: CASSLRWSVNPDTQYF. The CDR3 nucleotides are TGTGCCAGCAGCTTAAGGTGGTCCGTAAATCCAGATACGCAGTATTTT.

The chain links TRBV10-2 to TRBJ1-3; D unclear. The CDR3 is made up of 15 amino acids. Germline V CDR1 and CDR2: WSHSY, SAAADI. Between the trimmed V and J ends, which lost 0 bases and 0 bases, there was a span of 6 bases. CDR3 loop: CASSESRNSGNTIYF. CDR3 nucleotide sequence: TGCGCCAGCAGTGAGTCGAGGAACTCTGGAAACACCATATATTTT.

The genes are TRBV15 and TRBJ2-1; 11 bases fit TRBD2. The junction had 4 bases not matched to a gene; V was cut back by 3 bases and J by 6 bases. The germline gives CDR1 LNHNV, CDR2 YYDKDF (reference sequence). The CDR3 is made up of 15 amino acids. CDR3 residues: CATSSNSGRANEQFF. Here the CDR3 DNA reads TGTGCCACCAGCAGTAATAGCGGGAGGGCCAATGAGCAGTTCTTC.

The J gene is TRBJ2-3, the V gene TRBV28; 10 bases are shared with TRBD2. Trimming at V came to 6 bases and at J to 0 bases, leaving 12 bases not matched to a gene. The length of the CDR3 is 18 residues. In germline, CDR1 is MDHEN, CDR2 SYDVKM. Here the CDR3 reads CASSTYTSGKASTDTQYF. The CDR3, as DNA: TGTGCCAGCAGCACATATACTAGCGGGAAAGCTAGCACAGATACGCAGTATTTT.

In DNA form, the CDR3 reads TGTGCCAGCAGCCAAGAATCGCAGGGACAGGGCGGTTTCGACAATGAGCAGTTCTTC. This sequence encodes CASSQESQGQGGFDNEQFF. The chain joins TRBV14 to TRBJ2-1; 9 bases agree with TRBD1. In germline, CDR1 is SGHDN, CDR2 FVKESK. V was clipped by 0 bases and J by 5 bases; unmatched bases: 14. The CDR3 has 19 amino acids. Filled out from reference TRBV14 and TRBJ2-1, the complete variable domain reads EAGVTQFPSHSVIEKGQTVTLRCDPISGHDNLYWYRRVMGKEIKFLLHFVKESKQDESGMPNNRFLAERTGGTYSTLKVQPAELEDSGVYFCASSQESQGQGGFDNEQFFGPGTRLTVL.

The chain uses TRBV5-6 and TRBJ1-1; D remains unclear. Trimming pared 1 base from V and 10 bases from J, leaving 20 bases between. The length of the CDR3 is 15 residues. Germline CDR1 reads SGHDT; CDR2 reads YYEEEE. CDR3 amino acids: CASSLWGEVSRGAFF. The CDR3 nucleotides are TGTGCCAGCAGCTTGTGGGGAGAAGTCTCGCGCGGAGCTTTCTTT.

This rearrangement joins TRBV7-9 to TRBJ2-5; 7 positions match TRBD2. The CDR3 has 18 residues. V dropped 7 bases and J dropped 4; count of bases not matched to a gene: 21. Per the germline V gene, CDR1 is SEHNR and CDR2 is FQNEAQ (reference sequence). CDR3 in amino acids: CASNFLLGVGGPGETQYF. In DNA, the CDR3 is TGTGCCAGCAACTTCCTCCTCGGCGTGGGAGGGCCAGGAGAGACCCAGTACTTC.

This clone was seen once. The genes are TRBV6-4 and TRBJ2-3; 8 bases match TRBD2. The CDR3 loop spans 15 amino acids. Germline V gives CDR1 MRHNA, CDR2 SNTAGT. V shed 2 bases, J shed 0 bases, and the junction held 1 base outside the gene matches. CDR3 loop: CASSDASGSTDTQYF. The CDR3 DNA follows: TGTGCCAGCAGTGACGCTAGCGGGAGCACAGATACGCAGTATTTT.

The genes are TRBV27 and TRBJ2-1, with D tentatively TRBD1 (6 bases). The CDR3 has 11 amino acids. Germline V gives CDR1 MNHEY, CDR2 SMNVEV (reference sequence). V was trimmed by 7 bases and J by 9 bases, leaving 10 bases between them. DNA for the CDR3: TGTGCCAGCAAGCTAGGGGGTGAGCAGTTCTTC. Its translation: CASKLGGEQFF.

The chain has TRBV29-1 and TRBJ2-7; 10 nucleotides line up with TRBD2. The length of the CDR3 is 16 residues. Germline V gene data show CDR1 as SQVTM and CDR2 as ANQGSEA. V was clipped by 0 bases and J by 5 bases; unmatched bases: 10. The CDR3 DNA reads as TGCAGCGTTGAAGACGGCTTTAGCGGGAGGCAGGACGAGCAGTACTTC. Translation gives CSVEDGFSGRQDEQYF.

The V gene is TRBV7-6, the J gene TRBJ2-1; D possibly matches TRBD1 or TRBD2 (5 bases each). V shed 5 bases and J shed 5 bases, with 19 bases lying between them. This CDR3 region has 16 residues. Germline lookup yields CDR1 SGHVS and CDR2 FNYEAQ. For the CDR3, the DNA is TGTGCCAGCAGCGCCTCCACGGGGCAAATAAACAATGAGCAGTTCTTC. Its translation: CASSASTGQINNEQFF. Looking up the rest from reference TRBV7-6 and TRBJ2-1 gives the full variable domain: GAGVSQSPRYKVTKRGQDVALRCDPISGHVSLYWYRQALGQGPEFLTYFNYEAQQDKSGLPNDRFSAERPEGSISTLTIQRTEQRDSAMYRCASSASTGQINNEQFFGPGTRLTVL.

The chain is built from TRBV28 and TRBJ2-1; TRBD2 agrees at 12 bases. The V gene end was trimmed by 5 bases and the J gene end by 8 bases; junction bases not matched to a gene: 7. The CDR3 totals 15 residues. Germline assignment: CDR1 MDHEN and CDR2 SYDVKM. For the CDR3, the DNA is TGTGCCAGCAGTCCCGGGACTAGCGGGTTGGATGAGCAGTTCTTC. This sequence encodes CASSPGTSGLDEQFF.

The chain carries TRBV5-4 and TRBJ1-2; 11 bases agree with TRBD1. V was pared by 3 bases and J by 7 bases, with 5 bases of the junction left unmatched. Germline V gives CDR1 SGHNT, CDR2 YYREEE (reference sequence). CDR3 length: 14 amino acids. This chain's CDR3 is CASSSDRGHVGYTF. The CDR3 bases are TGTGCCAGCAGCTCGGACAGGGGGCATGTTGGCTACACCTTC.

Written as DNA, the CDR3 is TGTGCCAGCAGCTTTCGGGGTTGGGAGCAGTACTTC. This codes for CASSFRGWEQYF. The genes are TRBV7-2 and TRBJ2-7; weak D call: TRBD2 (5 bases). The germline V and J ends were trimmed by 3 bases and 7 bases, with 10 bases remaining between them. Per germline, CDR1 SGHTA and CDR2 FQGNSA. The CDR3 is 12 residues long.

V and J are TRBV30 and TRBJ2-3, with D uncertain. Trimming removed 0 bases at V and 3 bases at J, with 7 bases between. From germline, CDR1 is GTSNPN and CDR2 SVGIG (reference sequence). The CDR3 totals 13 residues. The CDR3 reads CAWSVLRTDTQYF. As DNA, the CDR3 is TGTGCCTGGAGTGTATTGAGGACAGATACGCAGTATTTT.

The gene calls are TRBV9 and TRBJ2-5, with 11 nucleotides matching TRBD2. The trim removed 0 bases at V and 4 bases at J, leaving 2 bases unmatched. The CDR3 totals 15 residues. Per germline, CDR1 SGDLS and CDR2 YYNGEE. The CDR3 bases are TGTGCCAGCAGCGTAGGAGGGACTAGCGGAGAGACCCAGTACTTC. Amino acid sequence: CASSVGGTSGETQYF.

The V gene is TRBV5-6, the J gene TRBJ1-2; D gene unclear. Germline assignment: CDR1 SGHDT and CDR2 YYEEEE. V was pared by 3 bases and J by 4 bases, with 22 bases between. The CDR3 totals 17 residues. CDR3 residues: CASSSMDSAREPYGYTF. In nucleotides, the CDR3 is TGTGCCAGCAGCTCTATGGACTCAGCTAGGGAGCCCTATGGCTACACCTTC. Filled out from reference TRBV5-6 and TRBJ1-2, the complete variable domain reads DAGVTQSPTHLIKTRGQQVTLRCSPKSGHDTVSWYQQALGQGPQFIFQYYEEEERQRGNFPDRFSGHQFPNYSSELNVNALLLGDSALYLCASSSMDSAREPYGYTFGSGTRLTVV.

This rearrangement joins TRBV6-5 to TRBJ2-7; maybe TRBD2 (6 bases). Trimming stripped 5 bases from V and 1 base from J, with 12 bases between. This CDR3 spans 14 amino acids. From germline, CDR1 is MNHEY and CDR2 SVGAGI. In DNA form, the CDR3 reads TGTGCCAGCAGTGAGACTAGTCTATCCTACGAGCAGTACTTC. The encoded protein is CASSETSLSYEQYF.

The V gene is TRBV19, the J gene TRBJ2-7; no clear D. Germline V gene sequence: CDR1 LNHDA, CDR2 SQIVND (reference sequence). Trimming removed 7 bases from V and 5 bases from J, with 18 bases in between. This CDR3 is built from 14 residues. CDR3 amino acids: CASTPFGQSDEQYF. The CDR3 DNA sequence: TGTGCCAGTACCCCTTTTGGGCAATCGGACGAGCAGTACTTC.

This chain connects TRBV4-2 to TRBJ2-3; D is unclear. Germline CDR1 reads LGHNA; CDR2 reads YNFKEQ. The length of the CDR3 is 16 residues. Trimming removed 0 bases at V and 4 bases at J, with 14 bases between. CDR3 DNA sequence: TGTGCCAGCAGCCAAGATTTTGGCAGAGCCGCAGATACGCAGTATTTT. Translated: CASSQDFGRAADTQYF.

The chain links TRBV27 to TRBJ2-7; 10 nucleotides agree with TRBD1. Per germline, CDR1 MNHEY and CDR2 SMNVEV (reference sequence). This CDR3 region has 15 residues. V dropped 4 bases and J dropped 3; count of bases not matched to a gene: 6. The CDR3, as DNA: TGTGCCAGCAGTTCAGCCGGGACAGGGGACTACGAGCAGTACTTC. Protein: CASSSAGTGDYEQYF.

This sequence joins TRBV7-6 and TRBJ2-2, with D uncertain. V was trimmed by 1 base and J by 0 bases, leaving 9 bases between them. Per the germline V gene, CDR1 is SGHVS and CDR2 is FNYEAQ. The CDR3 has 16 amino acids. The CDR3: CASSLEVAANTGELFF. The CDR3 DNA reads TGTGCCAGCAGCTTAGAAGTGGCGGCGAACACCGGGGAGCTGTTTTTT.

The rearrangement joins TRBV10-3 to TRBJ2-7; a possible D gene is TRBD1 (6 bases). Trimming took off 7 bases at V and 1 base at J, with 14 bases between the two ends. CDR1 is ENHRY and CDR2 is SYGVKD in the germline V gene. CDR3 length: 14 residues. The CDR3 protein is CAIKDSGVSYEQYF. The CDR3 DNA reads as TGTGCCATCAAAGACTCAGGGGTTTCCTACGAGCAGTACTTC.

The chain recombines TRBV29-1 with TRBJ2-5; D call uncertain. The CDR3 extends over 11 amino acids. Germline CDR1 is SQVTM and CDR2 is ANQGSEA. The CDR3 DNA follows: TGCAGTGCCATGGAGCAAGAGACCCAGTACTTC. Translating it yields CSAMEQETQYF.

The V call is TRBV27, the J call TRBJ2-7; 12 bases align to TRBD2. Germline CDR1 and CDR2: MNHEY and SMNVEV (reference sequence). The CDR3 has 15 residues. J lost 7 bases, V lost 5 bases, and 9 bases had no gene match. The CDR3 DNA follows: TGTGCCAGCAGTCCGCGGACTAGCGGGATGGGTGAGCAGTACTTC. It translates to CASSPRTSGMGEQYF.

This clone was observed a single time. This chain links TRBV10-1 with TRBJ2-3; D may be TRBD1 (6 bases). The V and J ends lost 4 bases and 2 bases respectively, with 10 bases between them. CDR1 and CDR2 (germline): WNHNN, SYGVQD (reference sequence). The CDR3 loop spans 14 amino acids. The DNA of the CDR3 is TGCGCCAGCAGTGGTGGACAGAACACAGATACGCAGTATTTT. It codes for CASSGGQNTDTQYF.

The gene calls are TRBV27 and TRBJ1-1, with D possibly matching TRBD1 (6 bases). Germline V gives CDR1 MNHEY, CDR2 SMNVEV (reference sequence). V dropped 4 bases and J dropped 1 base, with 13 bases sitting between them. The CDR3 extends over 15 amino acids. In DNA, the CDR3 is TGTGCCAGCAGTTCTCGTTGGGGGGCGAACACTGAAGCTTTCTTT. As protein: CASSSRWGANTEAFF.

This chain links TRBV11-2 with TRBJ2-7; unclear D gene. The V end lost 2 bases, the J end lost 3 bases, and 11 bases lay between the germline ends. Per the germline V gene, CDR1 is SGHAT and CDR2 is FQNNGV. The CDR3 is 14 residues long. CDR3 DNA: TGTGCCAGCAGCTTAACCGAGCCCCACTACGAGCAGTACTTC. It is translated as CASSLTEPHYEQYF.